This passage covers 20 T cell receptor beta chains from one sample sequenced in a study of T cell responses to AZD1222 COVID-19 vaccine. Libraries were prepared by immunoSEQ multiplex PCR; TCRdb keeps only in-frame clonotypes and omits some of them. The table has about 150,000 clones, 88% seen once. The sequencing used peripheral blood, collected on day 0 of AZD1222 vaccination. Every receptor here comes from an adult in good health.

The chain uses TRBV5-1 and TRBJ2-1; 8 bases align to TRBD2. J gave up 4 bases and V 4 bases, and 7 bases lay outside the gene matches. There are 15 residues in the CDR3. Germline CDR1 is SGHRS and CDR2 is YFSETQ. The CDR3 nucleotides are TGCGCCAGCAGCCCGAGGGCGGGGGGATACAATGAGCAGTTCTTC. Translated: CASSPRAGGYNEQFF.

This clone was detected only a few times. The V gene is TRBV5-1, the J gene TRBJ1-2; the match to TRBD1 covers 8 bases. Germline values: CDR1 SGHRS, CDR2 YFSETQ. The CDR3 covers 20 residues. The trim removed 4 bases at V and 3 bases at J, leaving 23 bases unmatched. The CDR3 loop reads CASSTGQGIHRGDKDYGYTF. The CDR3 coding sequence is TGCGCCAGCAGCACCGGACAGGGAATTCACAGAGGGGATAAAGACTATGGCTACACCTTC.

This chain connects TRBV12-3 or TRBV12-4 to TRBJ1-6, with 7 bases fitting TRBD1. The trim removed 5 bases at V and 7 bases at J, leaving 2 bases unmatched. The CDR3 is 13 amino acids. CDR3 amino acids: CASSRDRNSPLHF. DNA for the CDR3: TGTGCCAGCAGTCGGGACAGAAATTCACCCCTCCACTTT.

The chain recombines TRBV5-4 with TRBJ1-2; D perhaps matches TRBD1 (5 bases). The CDR3 totals 13 residues. Germline V gives CDR1 SGHNT, CDR2 YYREEE (reference sequence). Trimming removed 0 bases from V and 2 bases from J, with 5 bases in between. Here the CDR3 DNA reads TGTGCCAGCAGCTTGGACAGGAACTATGGCTACACCTTC. Its protein product is CASSLDRNYGYTF.

This clone showed up just a few times. This chain joins TRBV28 and TRBJ2-3; maybe TRBD1 (6 bases). Looked up from germline, CDR1 is MDHEN and CDR2 is SYDVKM. This CDR3 region has 12 residues. V lost 6 bases to trimming and J lost 8 bases, with 12 bases between them. CDR3 protein: CASSSTGTTQYF. The CDR3 DNA reads TGTGCCAGCAGCTCGACAGGAACTACGCAGTATTTT.

This clone was detected a few times. The chain is built from TRBV3-1 (or the pseudogene TRBV3-2) and TRBJ2-5; 7 bases match TRBD2. The CDR3 has 14 amino acids. V lost 3 bases and J lost 1; bases outside the gene matches: 2. The germline gives CDR1 LGHDT, CDR2 YNNKEL (reference sequence). The CDR3 sequence is CASSQGGIQETQYF. The CDR3 DNA sequence: TGTGCCAGCAGCCAGGGAGGGATCCAAGAGACCCAGTACTTC.

The J gene is TRBJ1-2, the V gene TRBV3-1 (or the pseudogene TRBV3-2), with D hard to call. V was shortened by 6 bases and J by 0 bases, with 11 bases between the two germline ends. In germline, CDR1 is LGHDT, CDR2 YNNKEL (reference sequence). The CDR3 loop spans 14 amino acids. The CDR3 nucleotides read TGTGCCAGCAGTCTCGGCGGAGCTAACTATGGCTACACCTTC. Translating it yields CASSLGGANYGYTF.

The V gene is TRBV14, the J gene TRBJ2-5; the match to TRBD2 covers 7 bases. This CDR3 comprises 16 residues. CDR1 SGHDN and CDR2 FVKESK come from the germline V gene. Trimming removed 1 base from V and 0 bases from J; junction bases left unmatched: 5. The CDR3 DNA sequence: TGTGCCAGCAGCCAAGCTGGGAGGGCTTACCAAGAGACCCAGTACTTC. It encodes CASSQAGRAYQETQYF.

This chain's CDR3 is CASSRLQGEGNQPQHF. CDR3 in DNA: TGTGCCAGCAGCCGGTTACAGGGGGAGGGCAATCAGCCCCAGCATTTT. The rearrangement links TRBV5-6 to TRBJ1-5; 8 bases are shared with TRBD1. The CDR3 loop spans 16 amino acids. Germline-derived CDR1 and CDR2 are SGHDT and YYEEEE. The trim removed 4 bases at V and 2 bases at J, leaving 8 bases unmatched.

The chain recombines TRBV9 with TRBJ2-5, with D possibly matching TRBD1 (5 bases). V lost 0 bases to trimming and J lost 5 bases, with 8 bases between them. The CDR3 sequence is 13 residues long. Per germline, CDR1 SGDLS and CDR2 YYNGEE. This CDR3 reads CASSVGQTETQYF. The CDR3 nucleotides are TGTGCCAGCAGCGTAGGACAGACGGAGACCCAGTACTTC.

The rearrangement joins TRBV7-2 to TRBJ1-5; D call uncertain. The V end was cut by 5 bases, the J end by 1 base, with 12 bases between. The CDR3 length is 15 residues. From germline, CDR1 is SGHTA and CDR2 FQGNSA. CDR3 in amino acids: CASSPGLRSNQPQHF. The CDR3 DNA reads as TGTGCCAGCAGCCCAGGACTGAGAAGCAATCAGCCCCAGCATTTT. Full variable domain (rest looked up from reference TRBV7-2 and TRBJ1-5): GAGVSQSPSNKVTEKGKDVELRCDPISGHTALYWYRQSLGQGLEFLIYFQGNSAPDKSGLPSDRFSAERTGGSVSTLTIQRTQQEDSAVYLCASSPGLRSNQPQHFGDGTRLSIL.

The chain uses TRBV6-2 or TRBV6-3 and TRBJ2-2; perhaps TRBD2 as D (6 bases). V was clipped by 5 bases and J by 2 bases, with 12 bases between them. The CDR3 totals 15 residues. Germline CDR1 reads MNHEY; CDR2 reads SVGEGT. The DNA for the CDR3 is TGTGCCAGCAGTCCACGGACTACTAACACCGGGGAGCTGTTTTTT. Translation gives CASSPRTTNTGELFF.

The genes are TRBV7-2 and TRBJ1-1; D is undetermined. This CDR3 is 13 amino acids long. Germline V lookup: CDR1 SGHTA, CDR2 FQGNSA. Trimming pared 0 bases from V and 6 bases from J, leaving 8 bases between. The CDR3 bases are TGTGCCAGCAGCTTAGCAGGGAGGGCTGAAGCTTTCTTT. This sequence encodes CASSLAGRAEAFF.

V is TRBV23-1 and J is TRBJ1-6, with TRBD1 matching 8 bases. TRBV23-1 is assigned to the ORF class and has an uncertain function. CDR3 length equals 16 residues. V trimming: 3 bases; J trimming: 4 bases; junction bases outside the gene matches: 5. CDR3 sequence: CASSQGQGAYNSPLHF. The DNA for the CDR3 is TGCGCCAGCAGTCAGGGGCAGGGGGCTTATAATTCACCCCTCCACTTT.

DNA of the CDR3: TGTGCCAGCAGCTTGGACAGGATTAATAATCAGCCCCAGCATTTT. Amino acid sequence: CASSLDRINNQPQHF. This sequence joins TRBV5-5 and TRBJ1-5; D possibly corresponds to TRBD1 (5 bases). V lost 0 bases, J lost 4 bases, and 11 bases lay in between. Germline V gene sequence: CDR1 SGHKS, CDR2 YYEKEE (reference sequence). This CDR3 spans 15 amino acids.

The V and J genes are TRBV4-3 and TRBJ1-2; 7 bases agree with TRBD1. J lost 4 bases, V lost 0 bases, and 5 bases had no gene match. The CDR3 contains 15 residues. Germline CDR1 and CDR2: LGHNA and YSLEER. CDR3 sequence (DNA): TGCGCCAGCAGCCAAGAGGAGGGACAGAGCTATGGCTACACCTTC. Translating gives CASSQEEGQSYGYTF.

The genes are TRBV10-3 and TRBJ2-7; 11 bases are shared with TRBD1. Germline V gene sequence: CDR1 ENHRY, CDR2 SYGVKD. Trimming cost V 6 bases and J 3 bases; bases outside gene matches: 16. CDR3 length equals 18 residues. The CDR3 DNA reads TGTGCCATCAGGACGAACATCCTAGGACAGGGGGCAAGCTACGAGCAGTACTTC. As protein: CAIRTNILGQGASYEQYF.

The V gene is TRBV11-3, the J gene TRBJ2-1; possible D gene TRBD1, 5 bases. The length of the CDR3 is 13 residues. Germline CDR1 is SGHNT and CDR2 is YENEEA. Trimming shortened V by 0 bases and J by 8 bases, and 8 bases separated the two germline ends. CDR3: CASSLDQGYEQFF. The CDR3 bases are TGTGCCAGCAGCTTAGATCAGGGTTATGAGCAGTTCTTC.

The chain employs TRBV7-2 and TRBJ1-5; 7 bases line up with TRBD1. Germline CDR1 reads SGHTA; CDR2 reads FQGNSA. The ends lost 3 bases at V and 9 bases at J; junction bases unmatched: 11. This CDR3 region has 15 residues. The CDR3 nucleotides are TGTGCCAGCAGCTTGGAGGGGGCGGTTAGTAGGCCCCAGCATTTT. It is translated as CASSLEGAVSRPQHF.

The V call is TRBV7-2, the J call TRBJ1-6; 9 bases agree with TRBD1. Germline CDR1 SGHTA, CDR2 FQGNSA. V shed 3 bases, J shed 7 bases, and the junction held 4 bases outside the gene matches. The CDR3 spans 15 residues. The CDR3 coding sequence is TGTGCCAGCAGCTTTAGGACAGGGGACAATTCACCCCTCCACTTT. Translating gives CASSFRTGDNSPLHF.